This is a list of T cell receptor beta chains from one sample in a study of CD8+ T cells in alopecia areata. Profiled with immunoSEQ multiplex PCR; TCRdb holds only in-frame clones, not every one. The repertoire has roughly 98,000 clones, roughly two thirds of them found once; the top ten carry 15% to 17%. Sequenced material: CD8+ T cells sorted from blood, taken at week 4, from a patient treated with tofacitinib. The source is a human donor with alopecia areata. The CDR3 runs from the conserved cysteine through the conserved F or W. A D gene is named only where the DNA matches it firmly. The size entry is marked missing in some rows and otherwise reads once, few, many or a size class.

TRBV2	NA	TRBJ1-1	NA	CASSEWGDTEAFF	TGTGCCAGCAGTGAGTGGGGGGACACTGAAGCTTTCTTT
TRBV5-6	NA	TRBJ2-2	NA	CASSLAANTGELFF	TGTGCCAGCAGCTTGGCGGCGAACACCGGGGAGCTGTTTTTT
TRBV6-6	NA	TRBJ1-4	NA	CASRLPMGEKLFF	TGTGCCAGCAGACTTCCCATGGGGGAAAAACTGTTTTTT
TRBV28	NA	TRBJ2-1	NA	CASSSRPLGEQFF	TGTGCCAGCAGTTCTCGGCCACTGGGGGAGCAGTTCTTC
TRBV4-2	NA	TRBJ1-5	NA	CASSQDPGASQPQHF	TGTGCCAGCAGCCAAGATCCAGGGGCCAGTCAGCCCCAGCATTTT
TRBV27	NA	TRBJ1-1	NA	CASSVVLNTEAFF	TGTGCCAGCAGTGTAGTCTTGAACACTGAAGCTTTCTTT
TRBV9	NA	TRBJ2-3	NA	CASSVGGNTDTQYF	TGTGCCAGCAGCGTAGGTGGAAACACAGATACGCAGTATTTT
TRBV9	few	TRBJ1-5	TRBD1	CASSQGDRNNQPQHF	TGTGCCAGCAGCCAAGGGGACAGGAACAATCAGCCCCAGCATTTT
TRBV7-9	once	TRBJ2-3	TRBD2	CASSVLAGGTDTQYF	TGTGCCAGCAGCGTACTAGCGGGGGGCACGGATACGCAGTATTTT
TRBV6-4	few	TRBJ2-7	NA	CASSLDPTFSYEQYF	TGTGCCAGCAGCTTAGATCCCACGTTCTCCTACGAGCAGTACTTC
TRBV13	NA	TRBJ2-5	NA	CASSFGETQYF	TGTGCCAGCAGCTTCGGTGAGACCCAGTACTTC
TRBV4-1	NA	TRBJ2-5	NA	CASSQVEGGFETQYF	TGCGCCAGCAGCCAAGTTGAGGGAGGATTCGAGACCCAGTACTTC
TRBV5-1	NA	TRBJ2-1	TRBD1	CASSHGSGGHEQFF	TGCGCCAGCAGCCATGGATCAGGGGGCCACGAGCAGTTCTTC
TRBV12-5	few	TRBJ1-2	NA	CASGPGGDGGYTF	TGTGCTAGTGGTCCCGGGGGGGACGGTGGCTACACCTTC
TRBV5-1	NA	TRBJ2-6	NA	CASSLGPNMNSGANVLTF	TGCGCCAGCAGCTTGGGACCTAACATGAACTCTGGGGCCAACGTCCTGACTTTC
TRBV29-1	few	TRBJ2-7	TRBD2	CSVEGLAGTYEQYF	TGCAGCGTTGAAGGCCTAGCGGGAACCTACGAGCAGTACTTC
TRBV2	few	TRBJ2-7	NA	CANLGPYEQYF	TGTGCCAACCTAGGACCCTACGAGCAGTACTTC
TRBV7-9	NA	TRBJ2-6	TRBD1	CASSRDRVSGANVLTF	TGTGCCAGCAGCCGGGACAGGGTTTCTGGGGCCAACGTCCTGACTTTC
TRBV6-4	NA	TRBJ2-1	TRBD2	CASSDVLAGSYNEQFF	TGTGCCAGCAGTGACGTCCTAGCGGGATCCTACAATGAGCAGTTCTTC
TRBV10-3	many	TRBJ1-1	NA	CAISKTETEAFF	TGTGCCATCAGTAAGACAGAAACTGAAGCTTTCTTT
TRBV28	NA	TRBJ2-2	TRBD2	CASSLIAGPTGELFF	TGTGCCAGCAGTTTAATAGCGGGGCCCACCGGGGAGCTGTTTTTT
TRBV29-1	NA	TRBJ2-5	NA	CSAVLPGPRGETQYF	TGCAGCGCCGTACTCCCCGGGCCGCGTGGAGAGACCCAGTACTTC
TRBV7-9	NA	TRBJ1-5	NA	CASSSVPGIQPQHF	TGTGCCAGCAGCTCCGTTCCGGGTATTCAGCCCCAGCATTTT
TRBV27	NA	TRBJ1-1	NA	CASSPRTEMNTEAFF	TGTGCCAGCAGTCCGAGGACAGAGATGAACACTGAAGCTTTCTTT
TRBV28	NA	TRBJ2-1	NA	CASSLGGLMVDEQFF	TGTGCCAGCAGTTTGGGGGGGCTCATGGTCGATGAGCAGTTCTTC
TRBV19	few	TRBJ2-6	TRBD1	CASTWGQGTGANVLTF	TGTGCCAGTACCTGGGGACAGGGGACTGGGGCCAACGTCCTGACTTTC
TRBV27	NA	TRBJ2-7	TRBD2	CASSGGAYEQYF	TGTGCCAGCAGCGGGGGGGCCTACGAGCAGTACTTC